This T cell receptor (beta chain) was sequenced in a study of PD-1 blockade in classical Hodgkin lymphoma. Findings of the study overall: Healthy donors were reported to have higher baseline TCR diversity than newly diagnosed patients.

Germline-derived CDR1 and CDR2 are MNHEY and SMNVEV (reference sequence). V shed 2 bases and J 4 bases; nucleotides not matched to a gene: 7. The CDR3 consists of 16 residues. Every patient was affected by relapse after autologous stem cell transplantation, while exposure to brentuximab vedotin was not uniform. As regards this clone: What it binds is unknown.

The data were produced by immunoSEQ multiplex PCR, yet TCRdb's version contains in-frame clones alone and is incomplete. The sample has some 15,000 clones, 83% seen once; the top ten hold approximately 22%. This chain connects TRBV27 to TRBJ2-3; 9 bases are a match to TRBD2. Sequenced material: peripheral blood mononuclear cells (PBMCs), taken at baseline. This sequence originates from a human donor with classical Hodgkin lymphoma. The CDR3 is CASSLGGGGVADTQYF. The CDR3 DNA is TGTGCCAGCAGTTTAGGTGGCGGGGGGGTCGCAGATACGCAGTATTTT.